What follows are 32 T cell receptor beta chains derived from one specimen sequenced in a study of blood T cell repertoires in COVID-19. Only in-frame clones appear in the TCRdb table, and some are missing; sequencing was by immunoSEQ multiplex PCR. The data contain about 260,000 clones, over 80% of them singletons. The specimen sequenced was PBMCs or T cells enriched from blood (not recorded which). The receptors come from a man between 45 and 60 years old who had been exposed to COVID-19.

The chain links TRBV7-2 to TRBJ1-2, with D possibly TRBD1 on 5 matching bases. Germline-derived CDR1 and CDR2 are SGHTA and FQGNSA. The CDR3 sequence is 15 residues long. The ends were cut back, 7 bases at V and 2 bases at J, with 17 bases in the middle. The CDR3 coding sequence is TGTGCCAGCAACCTCCCCGGGGGATTGAACTATGGCTACACCTTC. Its translation is CASNLPGGLNYGYTF.

The V call is TRBV28, the J call TRBJ1-5; 7 nucleotides match TRBD1. The J segment lost 4 bases and the V segment lost 7 bases, leaving 7 bases of the junction unmatched. From germline, CDR1 is MDHEN and CDR2 SYDVKM. CDR3 length: 14 residues. The DNA for the CDR3 is TGTGCCAGCATTTCGGGACAGAGAAATCAGCCCCAGCATTTT. Its protein is CASISGQRNQPQHF.

This clone is a singleton in its sample. V and J are TRBV2 and TRBJ1-1, with no clear D. The CDR3 is 15 amino acids. Germline-derived CDR1 and CDR2 are SNHLY and FYNNEI. V lost 7 bases, J lost 0 bases, and 15 bases lay in between. The CDR3, as DNA: TGTGCCAGCACCCGCGGCGGTGTCATGAACACTGAAGCTTTCTTT. It is translated as CASTRGGVMNTEAFF. The variable domain in full, with the rest retrieved from reference TRBV2 and TRBJ1-1, is EPEVTQTPSHQVTQMGQEVILRCVPISNHLYFYWYRQILGQKVEFLVSFYNNEISEKSEIFDDQFSVERPDGSNFTLKIRSTKLEDSAMYFCASTRGGVMNTEAFFGQGTRLTVV.

The chain employs TRBV25-1 and TRBJ1-2; D might be TRBD1 (6 bases). Trimming shortened V by 2 bases and J by 8 bases, and 15 bases separated the two germline ends. CDR3 length: 14 residues. CDR1 is MGHDK and CDR2 is SYGVNS in the germline V gene. Here the CDR3 reads CASSEDPGVEGYTF. As DNA, the CDR3 is TGTGCCAGCAGTGAAGATCCAGGGGTGGAAGGCTACACCTTC.

A note on this clone: Other DNA sequences from this sample encode an identical CDR3 as well. V gene TRBV5-1 combines with J gene TRBJ1-1, with a possible D match to TRBD1 (5 bases). CDR3 length equals 14 residues. V lost 4 bases to trimming and J lost 1 base, with 11 bases between them. CDR1 is SGHRS, CDR2 YFSETQ, per germline. The CDR3 is CASSLDRSNTEAFF. CDR3 DNA sequence: TGCGCCAGCAGCCTCGACAGATCGAACACTGAAGCTTTCTTT.

V and J are TRBV19 and TRBJ1-2; 9 bases are a match to TRBD1. With 7 bases clipped from V and 6 bases from J, the junction kept 12 bases outside the gene matches. There are 15 residues in the CDR3. Germline lookup yields CDR1 LNHDA and CDR2 SQIVND (reference sequence). The CDR3 protein is CASMSTGGAKDGYTF. The CDR3 nucleotides are TGTGCCAGTATGTCCACAGGGGGCGCGAAGGATGGCTACACCTTC.

This rearrangement joins TRBV11-3 to TRBJ2-2; 11 positions match TRBD2. Trimming at V came to 5 bases and at J to 6 bases, leaving 17 bases not matched to a gene. The CDR3 runs to 19 residues. CDR1 SGHNT and CDR2 YENEEA come from the germline V gene. The CDR3 DNA sequence: TGTGCCAGCAGCCCCAGAGTCGGCTTAGCGGGAGGGCCATCCGGGGAGCTGTTTTTT. Its translation: CASSPRVGLAGGPSGELFF. The full variable domain, with the rest looked up from reference TRBV11-3 and TRBJ2-2, is EAGVVQSPRYKIIEKKQPVAFWCNPISGHNTLYWYLQNLGQGPELLIRYENEEAVDDSQLPKDRFSAERLKGVDSTLKIQPAELGDSAVYLCASSPRVGLAGGPSGELFFGEGSRLTVL.

The chain couples TRBV5-6 to TRBJ2-6; 8 bases map to TRBD2. The CDR3 length is 15 residues. Unmatched junction bases numbered 2, after V lost 4 bases and J lost 2 bases. CDR1 is SGHDT, CDR2 YYEEEE, per germline. The CDR3 DNA reads as TGTGCCAGCAGCCGAGCGGGAGCTGGGGCCAACGTCCTGACTTTC. Translating gives CASSRAGAGANVLTF.

The chain has TRBV5-6 and TRBJ1-3, with TRBD1 matching 7 bases. Germline values: CDR1 SGHDT, CDR2 YYEEEE. After removal of 4 bases from V and 2 bases from J, the junction contained 12 bases not matched to a gene. There are 17 residues in the CDR3. The CDR3 DNA reads TGTGCCAGCAGCCTTAGACAGGGTGGACTTACTGGAAACACCATATATTTT. It specifies CASSLRQGGLTGNTIYF.

This chain connects TRBV9 to TRBJ2-5; 8 bases line up with TRBD1. This CDR3 has 21 residues. Losses at the gene ends were 4 bases for V and 1 base for J; bases not matched to a gene: 24. The V gene's germline CDR1 is SGDLS and CDR2 YYNGEE. The CDR3, as DNA: TGTGCCAGCAGCCTCAATCCCCAGGGCAGGGGGCTACCCGGGGGCCAAGAGACCCAGTACTTC. It translates to CASSLNPQGRGLPGGQETQYF. The full variable domain, in which reference TRBV9 and TRBJ2-5 provide the parts outside the CDR3, is DSGVTQTPKHLITATGQRVTLRCSPRSGDLSVYWYQQSLDQGLQFLIQYYNGEERAKGNILERFSAQQFPDLHSELNLSSLELGDSALYFCASSLNPQGRGLPGGQETQYFGPGTRLLVL.

This rearrangement joins TRBV7-9 to TRBJ2-2; 7 bases line up with TRBD1. CDR3 length: 16 residues. The V gene end was trimmed by 3 bases and the J gene end by 5 bases; junction bases not matched to a gene: 9. Germline V gives CDR1 SEHNR, CDR2 FQNEAQ (reference sequence). CDR3 protein: CASSFPRQGETGELFF. In nucleotides, the CDR3 is TGTGCCAGCAGCTTCCCCCGACAGGGCGAGACCGGGGAGCTGTTTTTT.

This clone was counted once. V gene TRBV19 combines with J gene TRBJ1-1, with D perhaps matching TRBD1 (5 bases). V gave up 6 bases and J gave up 2 bases, with 16 bases separating them. The length of the CDR3 is 15 residues. The germline CDR1 and CDR2 sequences are LNHDA and SQIVND (reference sequence). CDR3 sequence (DNA): TGTGCCAGTAGCGCCGGGGGGGGTATTAACACTGAAGCTTTCTTT. It encodes CASSAGGGINTEAFF.

V gene TRBV5-1 combines with J gene TRBJ2-7, with 11 bases aligning to TRBD1. CDR3 length: 14 amino acids. The germline V gene encodes CDR1 SGHRS and CDR2 YFSETQ. The ends lost 2 bases at V and 5 bases at J; junction bases unmatched: 3. The CDR3 DNA sequence: TGCGCCAGCAGCTTAGGGACAGGGGGTAACGAGCAGTACTTC. It encodes CASSLGTGGNEQYF.

The rearrangement links TRBV9 to TRBJ1-2; D might be TRBD1 (6 bases). The CDR3 totals 14 residues. V was pared by 3 bases and J by 4 bases, with 13 bases between. In germline, CDR1 is SGDLS, CDR2 YYNGEE. The CDR3 DNA follows: TGTGCCAGCAGCGGAAGGACAGTTAGCTATGGCTACACCTTC. It specifies CASSGRTVSYGYTF. Using reference TRBV9 and TRBJ1-2 for the parts outside the CDR3, the full variable domain is DSGVTQTPKHLITATGQRVTLRCSPRSGDLSVYWYQQSLDQGLQFLIQYYNGEERAKGNILERFSAQQFPDLHSELNLSSLELGDSALYFCASSGRTVSYGYTFGSGTRLTVV.

The sample holds one count of this clone. J is TRBJ1-4 and V is TRBV2, with D possibly TRBD1 on 6 matching bases. The length of the CDR3 is 15 residues. Germline CDR1 and CDR2: SNHLY and FYNNEI. Trimming shortened V by 2 bases and J by 7 bases, and 14 bases separated the two germline ends. This CDR3 reads CASSETYRVSEKLFF. The CDR3 DNA reads TGTGCCAGCAGTGAAACGTACAGGGTTTCTGAAAAACTGTTTTTT.

This chain connects TRBV6-5 to TRBJ1-1; D is unclear. V lost 2 bases to trimming and J lost 2 bases, with 6 bases between them. Germline assignment: CDR1 MNHEY and CDR2 SVGAGI. CDR3 length: 13 amino acids. In DNA, the CDR3 is TGTGCCAGCAGTTACATCGTAAACACTGAAGCTTTCTTT. Translation gives CASSYIVNTEAFF.

This rearrangement joins TRBV27 to TRBJ1-2; 10 bases line up with TRBD1. The CDR3 sequence is 14 residues long. Per germline, CDR1 MNHEY and CDR2 SMNVEV (reference sequence). The V gene end was trimmed by 1 base and the J gene end by 7 bases; junction bases not matched to a gene: 3. This chain's CDR3 is CASSLWDRGSGYTF. The CDR3 DNA reads as TGTGCCAGCAGTTTATGGGACAGGGGCTCTGGCTACACCTTC.

The rearrangement uses TRBV28 and TRBJ2-2; D gene ambiguous. Germline V gene lookup returns CDR1 MDHEN and CDR2 SYDVKM. This CDR3 contains 18 residues. Trimming took 2 bases from V and 6 from J, leaving 22 bases between them. Written as DNA, the CDR3 is TGTGCCAGCAGTTTAGGGTTTACAGTTTCACGGTTCCCCGGGGAGCTGTTTTTT. This gives the protein CASSLGFTVSRFPGELFF.

On this clone itself: At one end the junction does not follow the germline gene, possibly because of a read error. The chain uses TRBV7-7 and TRBJ1-4; 7 bases agree with TRBD1. This CDR3 comprises 16 residues. Germline CDR1 reads SSHAT; CDR2 reads FNYEAQ (reference sequence). CDR3 residues: CASSLDLDRNNEKLFF. In DNA, the CDR3 is TGTGCTAGCAGCTTGGACTTGGACAGGAATAATGAAAAACTGTTTTTT.

The chain combines TRBV5-1 with TRBJ1-5, with a weak D call TRBD1 (6 bases). The CDR3 loop spans 15 amino acids. Germline CDR1 is SGHRS and CDR2 is YFSETQ. V lost 0 bases and J 3 bases, leaving 10 bases between the germline ends. In DNA form, the CDR3 reads TGCGCCAGCAGCTTGGGGGACATGTACAATCAGCCCCAGCATTTT. Translating gives CASSLGDMYNQPQHF.

V gene TRBV5-4 combines with J gene TRBJ1-2, with 8 bases aligning to TRBD1. V lost 1 base to trimming and J lost 7 bases; unmatched junction nucleotides: 6. The CDR3 is 14 residues long. CDR1 and CDR2 (germline): SGHNT, YYREEE (reference sequence). CDR3 in amino acids: CASSLYQGASGYTF. The DNA of the CDR3 is TGTGCCAGCAGCTTGTACCAGGGGGCGAGTGGCTACACCTTC.

Here the CDR3 reads CASSQETRISGNTIYF. CDR3 in DNA: TGTGCCAGCAGCCAAGAAACGCGGATCTCTGGAAACACCATATATTTT. The V call is TRBV4-2, the J call TRBJ1-3; D call uncertain. Germline lookup yields CDR1 LGHNA and CDR2 YNFKEQ. V dropped 0 bases and J dropped 0 bases, with 9 bases sitting between them. The CDR3 is 16 amino acids.

The rearrangement uses TRBV28 and TRBJ1-2; D unclear. Germline CDR1 is MDHEN and CDR2 is SYDVKM. V was pared by 0 bases and J by 7 bases, with 6 bases between. The length of the CDR3 is 12 residues. Here the CDR3 reads CASSLWSGGYTF. In DNA, the CDR3 is TGTGCCAGCAGTTTATGGTCAGGTGGCTACACCTTC.

V gene TRBV28 combines with J gene TRBJ1-2, with 8 nucleotides matching TRBD1. The CDR3 loop spans 14 amino acids. CDR1 MDHEN and CDR2 SYDVKM come from the germline V gene. V shed 6 bases and J 3 bases; nucleotides not matched to a gene: 6. The CDR3 protein is CASSPRQGYYGYTF. The CDR3 DNA reads as TGTGCCAGCAGCCCGCGACAGGGGTACTATGGCTACACCTTC.

Comment on this clone: Germline is not matched at one junction end, which may reflect a read error. This chain connects TRBV28 to TRBJ1-2; D is undetermined. Germline loops: CDR1 MDHEN, CDR2 SYDVKM. The CDR3 is 14 amino acids. The CDR3: CASSQNWGDYGYTF. CDR3 in DNA: TGTGCCAGCAGTCAAAACTGGGGTGACTACGGCTACACCTTC.

This clone was detected a few times. This sequence joins TRBV28 and TRBJ1-2; D unclear. Germline CDR1 is MDHEN and CDR2 is SYDVKM. The CDR3 contains 12 residues. Trimming shortened V by 4 bases and J by 2 bases, and 5 bases separated the two germline ends. CDR3 DNA sequence: TGTGCCAGCAGTTGGAGCAACTATGGCTACACCTTC. This codes for CASSWSNYGYTF.

The CDR3 loop is CASSSSRTGTEAFF. The CDR3 nucleotides read TGCGCCAGCAGCTCATCCCGGACAGGTACTGAAGCTTTCTTT. The chain recombines TRBV5-1 with TRBJ1-1; 7 nucleotides align to TRBD1. The junction had 7 bases not matched to a gene; V was cut back by 3 bases and J by 5 bases. There are 14 residues in the CDR3. Germline V gene lookup returns CDR1 SGHRS and CDR2 YFSETQ.

The V gene is TRBV3-1 (or the pseudogene TRBV3-2), the J gene TRBJ1-1; perhaps TRBD1 as D (5 bases). V was cut by 2 bases and J by 5 bases, with 18 bases left in between. Per germline, CDR1 LGHDT and CDR2 YNNKEL (reference sequence). The CDR3 is made up of 16 amino acids. CDR3 in DNA: TGTGCCAGCAGCCAATTCCCCCCTTCGACAGAAACTGAAGCTTTCTTT. Translating gives CASSQFPPSTETEAFF.

V and J are TRBV6-5 and TRBJ2-1; a weak D match, TRBD2 (5 bases). Per the germline V gene, CDR1 is MNHEY and CDR2 is SVGAGI. This CDR3 is 15 amino acids long. Trimming shortened V by 2 bases and J by 1 base, and 9 bases separated the two germline ends. This CDR3 is CASSYQRVSYNEQFF. In DNA form, the CDR3 reads TGTGCCAGCAGTTACCAGAGGGTGTCCTACAATGAGCAGTTCTTC.

The chain uses TRBV12-5 and TRBJ2-7; 8 nucleotides match TRBD1. The CDR3 is made up of 13 amino acids. J was trimmed by 7 bases and V by 1 base; bases with no gene match: 3. The germline gives CDR1 LGHNT, CDR2 FRNRAP. CDR3 DNA sequence: TGTGCTAGTGGTTTGGACAGGGGGGAGGAGCAGTACGTC. This gives the protein CASGLDRGEEQYV.

The chain carries TRBV9 and TRBJ1-3; D not certain. V lost 0 bases to trimming and J lost 0 bases, with 7 bases between them. The CDR3 totals 15 residues. From germline, CDR1 is SGDLS and CDR2 YYNGEE. The CDR3 coding sequence is TGTGCCAGCAGCGTAGACCCTAGCTCTGGAAACACCATATATTTT. Its translation is CASSVDPSSGNTIYF.

The chain is built from TRBV18 and TRBJ2-1; 10 nucleotides align to TRBD2. The V gene end was trimmed by 3 bases and the J gene end by 3 bases; junction bases not matched to a gene: 8. Germline V gives CDR1 KGHSH, CDR2 LQKENI. The CDR3 is 17 amino acids. CDR3 residues: CASSPGLAGVHYNEQFF. In DNA form, the CDR3 reads TGTGCCAGCTCACCCGGTCTAGCGGGAGTTCACTACAATGAGCAGTTCTTC.